These 25 T cell receptor beta chains originate from one sample sequenced in a study of CD8 T cells in ankylosing spondylitis (dated by TCRdb to the late 2010s). The investigation overall reported the following: A TCR beta motif made up of under ten highly homologous amino acid variants appeared to be characteristic of blood from ankylosing spondylitis patients.

The library was prepared using 5' RACE. TCRdb names Illumina HiSeq 2500 as the instrument used. Using fastp at Q25 and MiXCR, TCRdb reprocessed the public reads and kept productive beta chains. Every entry covers one CDR3 protein and lists the most common genes and DNA from its rows. In all, the sample holds about 540,000 distinct CDR3 sequences, and roughly 13% of those were seen once. The top ten clonotypes cover 6.5% to 7% of the sample. These TCRs are of unknown antigen specificity. The specimen sequenced was blood, either unsorted or a sorted T cell fraction (not recorded which). The receptor set was obtained from a male donor with ankylosing spondylitis.

This clonotype was seen repeatedly, ten times or more. This sequence joins TRBV2 and TRBJ1-5; 9 positions match TRBD1. Unmatched junction bases numbered 5, after V lost 6 bases and J lost 5 bases. Per the germline V gene, CDR1 is SNHLY and CDR2 is FYNNEI. The CDR3 runs 14 residues. The CDR3 reads CASRQGAWDQPQHF. CDR3 nucleotides: TGTGCCAGCAGACAGGGGGCCTGGGATCAGCCCCAGCATTTT.

This clonotype was counted many times. V is TRBV5-1 and J is TRBJ2-7, with 11 bases aligning to TRBD2. Germline-derived CDR1 and CDR2 are SGHRS and YFSETQ. J lost 1 base, V lost 3 bases, and 6 bases had no gene match. The CDR3 covers 16 residues. CDR3 residues: CASSSGGTSGSYEQYV. The CDR3 region has the DNA TGCGCCAGCAGCTCTGGAGGGACTAGCGGTTCCTACGAGCAGTACGTC.

This clonotype was detected only a few times. The gene calls are TRBV12-3 or TRBV12-4 and TRBJ1-1, with 7 bases matching TRBD1. The CDR3 covers 14 residues. Trimming took 4 bases from V and 7 from J; bases not matched to a gene: 9. In nucleotides, the CDR3 is TGTGCCAGCAGTTCAACAGGGGAAGTGGGTGAAGCTTTCTTT. This encodes CASSSTGEVGEAFF.

In its sample, this clonotype was seen a few times. The chain uses TRBV5-1 and TRBJ1-4; D remains unclear. The CDR3 extends over 15 amino acids. Germline CDR1 is SGHRS and CDR2 is YFSETQ. V was trimmed by 0 bases and J by 2 bases, leaving 8 bases between them. The CDR3 region has the DNA TGCGCCAGCAGCTTGGGGTCGGTGACTAATGAAAAACTGTTTTTT. Its protein product is CASSLGSVTNEKLFF.

This rearrangement joins TRBV5-6 to TRBJ2-5; TRBD2 is a possible D gene (5 bases). Germline CDR1 SGHDT, CDR2 YYEEEE. The CDR3 has 13 residues. The V and J ends lost 4 bases and 2 bases respectively, with 9 bases between them. The CDR3 reads CASSHGVQETQYF. For the CDR3, the DNA is TGTGCCAGCAGCCACGGGGTGCAAGAGACCCAGTACTTC.

This chain uses TRBV3-1 with TRBJ1-2; D possibly corresponds to TRBD1 (6 bases). Deletions cut 3 bases from V and 4 bases from J, with 15 bases between. The CDR3 length is 15 residues. Per germline, CDR1 LGHDT and CDR2 YNNKEL (reference sequence). The CDR3 reads CASSHRQVGGYGYTF. DNA of the CDR3: TGTGCCAGCAGCCATCGACAGGTTGGGGGCTATGGCTACACCTTC.

The chain joins TRBV6-2 or TRBV6-3 to TRBJ1-2; TRBD1 aligns across 9 bases. CDR3 length: 13 residues. Germline CDR1 is MNHEY and CDR2 is SVGEGT. V trimming: 6 bases; J trimming: 8 bases; junction bases outside the gene matches: 7. The CDR3 sequence is CASRQGQGGGYTF. The CDR3 coding sequence is TGTGCCAGCAGACAGGGACAGGGAGGCGGCTACACCTTC.

This clonotype was observed a handful of times. CDR3 sequence: CATNRAPETQYF. In DNA, the CDR3 is TGTGCCACTAATAGGGCCCCAGAGACCCAGTACTTC. The V gene is TRBV6-5, the J gene TRBJ2-5; no clear D gene. V shed 10 bases and J shed 4 bases, with 13 bases lying between them. The CDR3 sequence is 12 residues long. The V gene's germline CDR1 is MNHEY and CDR2 SVGAGI.

J is TRBJ1-1 and V is TRBV5-1; TRBD1 matches 7 bases. This CDR3 has 16 residues. Germline V gene sequence: CDR1 SGHRS, CDR2 YFSETQ. V shed 3 bases and J 7 bases; nucleotides not matched to a gene: 15. The CDR3 region has the DNA TGCGCCAGCAGCTCCGTAGCTACTAGGGGGCCGGGTGAAGCTTTCTTT. It specifies CASSSVATRGPGEAFF. Complete variable domain (other parts from reference TRBV5-1 and TRBJ1-1): KAGVTQTPRYLIKTRGQQVTLSCSPISGHRSVSWYQQTPGQGLQFLFEYFSETQRNKGNFPGRFSGRQFSNSRSEMNVSTLELGDSALYLCASSSVATRGPGEAFFGQGTRLTVV.

This clonotype has just a few counts. This chain links TRBV7-2 with TRBJ2-2, with TRBD1 as a possible D gene (5 bases). V lost 4 bases, J lost 6 bases, and 9 bases lay in between. The CDR3 runs to 13 residues. CDR1 is SGHTA and CDR2 is FQGNSA in the germline V gene. CDR3 sequence reads: CASSSDSPGELFF. Here the CDR3 DNA reads TGTGCCAGCAGCTCAGACAGCCCCGGGGAGCTGTTTTTT.

This clonotype has just a few counts. This chain links TRBV9 with TRBJ2-1; D not certain. The germline gives CDR1 SGDLS, CDR2 YYNGEE. The CDR3 is 12 amino acids. The ends were cut back, 3 bases at V and 10 bases at J, with 11 bases in the middle. CDR3 sequence reads: CASSASEREQFF. As DNA, the CDR3 is TGTGCCAGCAGCGCCTCCGAGCGAGAGCAGTTCTTC.

A few counts support this clonotype. J is TRBJ1-1 and V is TRBV6-5; no definite D call. Germline CDR1 reads MNHEY; CDR2 reads SVGAGI. Trimming cost V 0 bases and J 4 bases, with 9 bases left between them. This CDR3 spans 14 amino acids. The DNA of the CDR3 is TGTGCCAGCAGTTACTCCGGTACTGGCACTGAAGCTTTCTTT. It translates to CASSYSGTGTEAFF.

The V call is TRBV7-9, the J call TRBJ1-1, with a weak D call TRBD1 (5 bases). Germline values: CDR1 SEHNR, CDR2 FQNEAQ (reference sequence). The CDR3 totals 15 residues. Trimming took off 5 bases at V and 1 base at J, with 14 bases between the two ends. The CDR3: CASSTRDSENTEAFF. CDR3 nucleotide sequence: TGTGCCAGCAGCACCCGGGACTCAGAGAACACTGAAGCTTTCTTT.

This clonotype has a handful of counts. The gene calls are TRBV7-9 and TRBJ2-2; TRBD2 matches 7 bases. V shed 5 bases and J 0 bases; nucleotides not matched to a gene: 6. CDR3 size: 16 residues. Germline CDR1 and CDR2: SEHNR and FQNEAQ (reference sequence). CDR3 DNA: TGTGCCAGCAGCCCCTGGGCGGGGGCGAACACCGGGGAGCTGTTTTTT. It codes for CASSPWAGANTGELFF. Full variable domain (missing parts from reference TRBV7-9 and TRBJ2-2): DTGVSQNPRHKITKRGQNVTFRCDPISEHNRLYWYRQTLGQGPEFLTYFQNEAQLEKSRLLSDRFSAERPKGSFSTLEIQRTEQGDSAMYLCASSPWAGANTGELFFGEGSRLTVL.

This chain links TRBV7-9 with TRBJ2-3; TRBD1 matches at 11 bases. Germline V gene lookup returns CDR1 SEHNR and CDR2 FQNEAQ (reference sequence). This CDR3 region has 17 residues. J was trimmed by 6 bases and V by 6 bases; bases with no gene match: 14. As DNA, the CDR3 is TGTGCCAGCAGACCCGAAGGAGGACAGGGGGCATCGGATACGCAGTATTTT. Translated, it gives CASRPEGGQGASDTQYF.

This clonotype has more than one count but fewer than ten. This sequence joins TRBV20-1 and TRBJ1-2; 7 bases match TRBD1. The V gene's germline CDR1 is DFQATT and CDR2 SNEGSKA (reference sequence). Trimming at V came to 7 bases and at J to 0 bases, leaving 8 bases not matched to a gene. CDR3 length: 14 residues. In nucleotides, the CDR3 is TGCAGTGTTATCACAGGGGTTTCTAACTATGGCTACACCTTC. Encoded protein: CSVITGVSNYGYTF.

The V and J genes are TRBV5-1 and TRBJ2-5; 8 bases match TRBD2. The length of the CDR3 is 16 residues. The V segment lost 0 bases and the J segment 1 base; nucleotides outside the gene matches: 5. CDR1 and CDR2 from the germline V gene are SGHRS and YFSETQ. The CDR3 loop reads CASSLARLARQETQYF. CDR3 DNA sequence: TGCGCCAGCAGCTTGGCCAGACTAGCGCGCCAAGAGACCCAGTACTTC.

This chain joins TRBV20-1 and TRBJ2-1, with 10 bases lining up with TRBD2. V trimming: 6 bases; J trimming: 3 bases; junction bases outside the gene matches: 8. CDR3 size: 15 residues. Germline CDR1 reads DFQATT; CDR2 reads SNEGSKA (reference sequence). The CDR3 DNA reads as TGCAGTGCCGATAGCGGGAGGAAGGACTACAATGAGCAGTTCTTC. This encodes CSADSGRKDYNEQFF.

This clonotype was counted ten times or more. The chain joins TRBV5-1 to TRBJ1-1; tentative D call: TRBD1 (6 bases). The CDR3 has 13 amino acids. Germline CDR1 SGHRS, CDR2 YFSETQ. Deletions cut 4 bases from V and 1 base from J, with 8 bases between. CDR3 in DNA: TGCGCCAGCAGCACGGGACAGAACACTGAAGCTTTCTTT. This translates into CASSTGQNTEAFF.

This clonotype was picked up a small number of times. The chain couples TRBV20-1 to TRBJ1-5, with 9 bases fitting TRBD1. The CDR3 consists of 16 residues. Germline loops: CDR1 DFQATT, CDR2 SNEGSKA (reference sequence). For the CDR3, the DNA is TGCAGCGTAGAAGGGACAGGGACGAAAAGCAATCAGCCCCAGCATTTT. Amino acid sequence: CSVEGTGTKSNQPQHF.

This clonotype appeared many times. V usage is TRBV7-9 and J usage is TRBJ2-2; D ambiguous. V gave up 1 base and J gave up 6 bases, with 6 bases separating them. The CDR3 totals 13 residues. Germline assignment: CDR1 SEHNR and CDR2 FQNEAQ (reference sequence). In DNA form, the CDR3 reads TGTGCCAGCAGCTTAGAGGGTCCCGGGGAGCTGTTTTTT. Amino acid sequence: CASSLEGPGELFF.

The chain recombines TRBV27 with TRBJ2-3, with TRBD2 matching over 13 bases. V was clipped by 5 bases and J by 0 bases; unmatched bases: 5. This CDR3 contains 17 residues. Germline assignment: CDR1 MNHEY and CDR2 SMNVEV (reference sequence). CDR3 residues: CASSPPTSGRSTDTQYF. CDR3 nucleotide sequence: TGTGCCAGCAGTCCCCCGACTAGCGGGAGGAGCACAGATACGCAGTATTTT.

The genes are TRBV29-1 and TRBJ1-1, with D tentatively TRBD1 (6 bases). V was trimmed by 6 bases and J by 11 bases, leaving 19 bases between them. CDR3 length: 12 amino acids. Germline values: CDR1 SQVTM, CDR2 ANQGSEA. The chain's CDR3 is CSVTGTTGIAFF. The DNA of the CDR3 is TGCAGCGTCACCGGGACCACAGGGATTGCTTTCTTT.

The chain links TRBV6-1 to TRBJ1-1; D not resolved. This CDR3 is built from 13 residues. CDR1 and CDR2 from the germline V gene are MNHNS and SASEGT. Between the trimmed V and J ends, which lost 1 base and 1 base, there was a span of 4 bases. The CDR3 bases are TGTGCCAGCAGTGAAGTCTGGAACACTGAAGCTTTCTTT. Residues: CASSEVWNTEAFF.

This clonotype turned up a few times. V is TRBV20-1 and J is TRBJ2-5; no firm D call. V was shortened by 8 bases and J by 2 bases, with 15 bases between the two germline ends. There are 13 residues in the CDR3. The germline CDR1 and CDR2 sequences are DFQATT and SNEGSKA (reference sequence). CDR3 loop: CSFLAGLQETQYF. CDR3 DNA sequence: TGCAGTTTTCTTGCAGGTCTGCAAGAGACCCAGTACTTC.